These 10 T cell receptor beta chains came from one sample sequenced in a study of cytomegalovirus exposure and HLA in healthy donors. This PCR relied on a set of 60 Vbeta primers and 13 Jbeta primers. Method: immunoSEQ multiplex PCR; TCRdb's copy keeps in-frame clones and lacks some. The sample includes about 140,000 clones, around 72% of them seen just once. Source material: PBMCs. The receptor set was obtained from a human donor in good health.

The J gene is TRBJ1-4, the V gene TRBV9; 7 nucleotides agree with TRBD1. This CDR3 spans 17 amino acids. Germline CDR1 reads SGDLS; CDR2 reads YYNGEE. V trimming: 0 bases; J trimming: 4 bases; junction bases outside the gene matches: 9. This CDR3 is CASSVASGTANNEKLFF. Written as DNA, the CDR3 is TGTGCCAGCAGCGTAGCCTCGGGGACAGCGAATAATGAAAAACTGTTTTTT.

CDR3 nucleotide sequence: TGTGCCAGCTCACCGCTTACAGGGGACCGGGCCTACGAGCAGTACTTC. Protein product: CASSPLTGDRAYEQYF. The chain uses TRBV18 and TRBJ2-7; 7 nucleotides line up with TRBD1. The CDR3 runs to 16 residues. Germline V gives CDR1 KGHSH, CDR2 LQKENI. The junction had 10 bases not matched to a gene; V was cut back by 3 bases and J by 2 bases.

This clone was recorded only once. The V call is TRBV7-2, the J call TRBJ2-7; possible D gene TRBD1, 6 bases. Germline V gene sequence: CDR1 SGHTA, CDR2 FQGNSA. This CDR3 is built from 13 residues. The germline V and J ends were trimmed by 5 bases and 4 bases, with 12 bases remaining between them. The CDR3 DNA reads as TGTGCCAGCAGCCTGGGACATCGTTACGAGCAGTACTTC. It translates to CASSLGHRYEQYF. The whole variable domain, remainder taken from reference TRBV7-2 and TRBJ2-7, is GAGVSQSPSNKVTEKGKDVELRCDPISGHTALYWYRQSLGQGLEFLIYFQGNSAPDKSGLPSDRFSAERTGGSVSTLTIQRTQQEDSAVYLCASSLGHRYEQYFGPGTRLTVT.

This sequence joins TRBV10-1 and TRBJ2-7, with D perhaps TRBD1 (6 bases). V lost 3 bases to trimming and J lost 3 bases, with 15 bases between them. Germline loops: CDR1 WNHNN, CDR2 SYGVQD (reference sequence). This CDR3 has 15 residues. The CDR3 DNA reads as TGCGCCAGCAGTGAAGGTGCAGGGGTTGGCTACGAGCAGTACTTC. This sequence encodes CASSEGAGVGYEQYF.

In regard to this clone: Its ends do not fully match the called genes, so a read error is possible. The rearrangement uses TRBV7-9 and TRBJ1-1, with D possibly TRBD1 on 5 matching bases. The V gene's germline CDR1 is SEHNR and CDR2 FQNEAQ (reference sequence). CDR3 length equals 14 residues. CDR3 nucleotides: TGTTCCAGCAGCCCGAGACAGATGAACACTGAAGCTTTCTTT. It specifies CSSSPRQMNTEAFF.

The chain links TRBV7-6 to TRBJ2-1, with D perhaps matching TRBD2 (6 bases). The CDR3 loop spans 14 amino acids. Germline V gives CDR1 SGHVS, CDR2 FNYEAQ. V lost 4 bases, J lost 9 bases, and 16 bases lay in between. Written as DNA, the CDR3 is TGTGCCAGCAGCTCGACTAGTAATGTGGTTGAGCAGTTCTTC. Amino acids: CASSSTSNVVEQFF.

The chain employs TRBV7-8 and TRBJ2-7; D might be TRBD1 (5 bases). The CDR3 is made up of 14 amino acids. V was pared by 3 bases and J by 0 bases, with 9 bases between. Per germline, CDR1 SGHVS and CDR2 FQNEAQ. The CDR3 sequence: CASSFRGLSYEQYF. Here the CDR3 DNA reads TGTGCCAGCAGCTTTAGGGGCCTCTCCTACGAGCAGTACTTC.

This clone was detected a few times. CDR3 residues: CASSLDRQDTGELFF. As DNA, the CDR3 is TGCGCCAGCAGCTTGGATAGACAGGACACCGGGGAGCTGTTTTTT. The chain uses TRBV5-1 and TRBJ2-2; D might be TRBD1 (6 bases). The CDR3 length is 15 residues. V lost 0 bases, J lost 3 bases, and 9 bases lay in between. The germline gives CDR1 SGHRS, CDR2 YFSETQ.

V usage is TRBV4-1 and J usage is TRBJ2-7; TRBD2 matches 7 bases. With 4 bases clipped from V and 5 bases from J, the junction kept 11 bases outside the gene matches. Germline lookup yields CDR1 MGHRA and CDR2 YSYEKL. The CDR3 covers 15 residues. The DNA for the CDR3 is TGCGCCAGCAGCCGAAAGACTAGCCAAGGGGACGAGCAGTACTTC. Protein: CASSRKTSQGDEQYF.

The rearrangement links TRBV6-1 to TRBJ2-3; 8 bases align to TRBD2. Germline CDR1 is MNHNS and CDR2 is SASEGT. The CDR3 loop spans 17 amino acids. The J segment lost 0 bases and the V segment lost 3 bases, leaving 8 bases of the junction unmatched. The CDR3 protein is CASSDLVLAVSTDTQYF. CDR3 sequence (DNA): TGTGCCAGCAGTGACCTTGTACTAGCGGTTAGCACAGATACGCAGTATTTT.